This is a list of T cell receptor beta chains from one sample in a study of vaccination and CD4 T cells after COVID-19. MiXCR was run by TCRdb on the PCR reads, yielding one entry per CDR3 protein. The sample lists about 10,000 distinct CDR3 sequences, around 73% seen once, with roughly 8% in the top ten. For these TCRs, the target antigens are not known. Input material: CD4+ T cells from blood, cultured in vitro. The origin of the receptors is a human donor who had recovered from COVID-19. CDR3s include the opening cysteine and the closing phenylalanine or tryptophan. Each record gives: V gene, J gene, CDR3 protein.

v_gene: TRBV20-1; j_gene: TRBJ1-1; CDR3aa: CSATLLTVSKAFF
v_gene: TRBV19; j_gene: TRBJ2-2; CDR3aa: CASSIYAGGHGELFF
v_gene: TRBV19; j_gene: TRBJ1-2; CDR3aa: CASSATLYGYTF
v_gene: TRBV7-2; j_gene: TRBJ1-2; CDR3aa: CASSFTSTIEQANYGYTF
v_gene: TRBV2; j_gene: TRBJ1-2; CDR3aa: CASKDEGRYGYTF
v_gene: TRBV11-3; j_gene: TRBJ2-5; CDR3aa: CASSYRTSDFQETQYF
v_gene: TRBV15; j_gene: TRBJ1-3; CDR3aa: CATSSGQGRGYTIYF
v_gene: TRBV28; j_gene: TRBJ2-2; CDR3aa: CASSQLTGISGELFF
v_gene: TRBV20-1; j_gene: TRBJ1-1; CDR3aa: CSARVFPRDTEAFF
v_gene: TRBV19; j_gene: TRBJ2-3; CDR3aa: CASNRGKGTLRADTQYF
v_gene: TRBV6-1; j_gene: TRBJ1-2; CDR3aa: CASSEVDSFYGYTF
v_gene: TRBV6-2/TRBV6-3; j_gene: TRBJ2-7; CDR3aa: CASSWEGTYEQYF
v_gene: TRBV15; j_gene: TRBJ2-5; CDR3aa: CATSRDRQVGARTQYF
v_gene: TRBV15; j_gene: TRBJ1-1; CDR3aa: CATSRVVRGNTEAFF
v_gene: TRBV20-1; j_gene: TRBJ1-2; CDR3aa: CSAPPNYGYTF
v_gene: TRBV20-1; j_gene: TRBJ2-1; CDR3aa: CSASRKGREGMGEQFF
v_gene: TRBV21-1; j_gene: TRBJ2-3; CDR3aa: CASNHRDRGSPDTQYF
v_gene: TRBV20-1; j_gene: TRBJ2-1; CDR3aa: CSAATSGRRQFF
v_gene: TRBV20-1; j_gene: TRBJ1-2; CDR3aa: CSARRGISNYGYTF
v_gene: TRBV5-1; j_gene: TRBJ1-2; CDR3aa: CASSGGQGAEAYTF
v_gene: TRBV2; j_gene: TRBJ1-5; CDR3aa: CASTSEGGLYNQPQHF
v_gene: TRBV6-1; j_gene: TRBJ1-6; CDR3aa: CASRTGTGSSYNSPLHF
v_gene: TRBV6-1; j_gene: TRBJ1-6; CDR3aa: CASSAPPGAVSPLHF
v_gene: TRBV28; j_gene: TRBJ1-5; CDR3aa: CASTLGTRSQPQHF
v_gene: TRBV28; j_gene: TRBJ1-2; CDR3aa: CASGVNRGRLYGYTF
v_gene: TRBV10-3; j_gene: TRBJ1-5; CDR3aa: CAISGQNSNQPQHF
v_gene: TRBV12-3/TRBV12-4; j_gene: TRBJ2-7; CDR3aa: CASSPTGGRDEQYF
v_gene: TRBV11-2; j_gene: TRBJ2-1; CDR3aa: CASSFLPVSGGQYNEQFF
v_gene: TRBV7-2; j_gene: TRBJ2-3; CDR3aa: CASSQRTSTDTQYF
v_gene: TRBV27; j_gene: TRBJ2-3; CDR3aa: CASSTLAGRTDTQYF